A selection of T cell receptor beta chains follows, all from one sample in a study of blood T cell repertoires in COVID-19. The repertoire was sequenced with immunoSEQ multiplex PCR; TCRdb's copy has only in-frame clones and lacks some. The sample has roughly 180,000 clones, more than 75% seen once; the top ten hold over 7.5%. Sequenced input: PBMCs or T cells enriched from blood (not recorded which). The receptor source for this set is a woman aged 25 to 39 who had recovered from COVID-19. Both conserved end residues are part of each CDR3. D genes are given only for firm matches. Some rows mark clone size as missing; the rest say once, few, many or name a class of expanded clone.

CDR3aa: CASSPPGGTEAFF
CDR3nt: TGCGCCAGCAGCCCGCCGGGAGGTACTGAAGCTTTCTTT
abundance: NA
d_gene: NA
j_gene: TRBJ1-1
v_gene: TRBV4-1

CDR3aa: CASALAGANEQFF
CDR3nt: TGTGCCAGCGCACTAGCGGGAGCGAATGAGCAGTTCTTC
abundance: NA
d_gene: TRBD2
j_gene: TRBJ2-1
v_gene: TRBV2

CDR3aa: CASSLPGLANTGELFF
CDR3nt: TGTGCCAGCAGTTTACCCGGACTAGCGAACACCGGGGAGCTGTTTTTT
abundance: NA
d_gene: TRBD2
j_gene: TRBJ2-2
v_gene: TRBV27

CDR3aa: CASSQDRGQPQHF
CDR3nt: TGCGCCAGCAGCCAAGATCGCGGTCAGCCCCAGCATTTT
abundance: NA
d_gene: NA
j_gene: TRBJ1-5
v_gene: TRBV4-1

CDR3aa: CASSLTGRGYTF
CDR3nt: TGTGCCAGCAGCCTCACGGGGAGGGGCTACACCTTC
abundance: NA
d_gene: NA
j_gene: TRBJ1-2
v_gene: TRBV7-8

CDR3aa: CASSYRDRGYNEQFF
CDR3nt: TGTGCCAGCAGTTACCGGGACAGGGGCTACAATGAGCAGTTCTTC
abundance: NA
d_gene: TRBD1
j_gene: TRBJ2-1
v_gene: TRBV28

CDR3aa: CASSLEGFWTSGPSYNEQFF
CDR3nt: TGTGCCAGCAGCTTAGAAGGCTTTTGGACTAGCGGTCCTTCCTACAATGAGCAGTTCTTC
abundance: NA
d_gene: TRBD2
j_gene: TRBJ2-1
v_gene: TRBV11-3

CDR3aa: CASSERVPGLAGVYWETQYF
CDR3nt: TGTGCCAGCAGTGAAAGGGTTCCGGGACTAGCGGGAGTATATTGGGAGACCCAGTACTTC
abundance: NA
d_gene: TRBD2
j_gene: TRBJ2-5
v_gene: TRBV6-1

CDR3aa: CASSSALRRGSKAFF
CDR3nt: TGTGCCAGCAGTTCCGCCCTTCGACGGGGGTCAAAAGCTTTCTTT
abundance: NA
d_gene: NA
j_gene: TRBJ1-1
v_gene: TRBV27

CDR3aa: CASSGLAGTSTDTQYF
CDR3nt: TGTGCCAGCTCCGGACTAGCGGGAACTAGCACAGATACGCAGTATTTT
abundance: NA
d_gene: TRBD2
j_gene: TRBJ2-3
v_gene: TRBV18

CDR3aa: CASRKTGGYEQYF
CDR3nt: TGTGCCAGCAGGAAGACAGGGGGCTACGAGCAGTACTTC
abundance: NA
d_gene: TRBD1
j_gene: TRBJ2-7
v_gene: TRBV27

CDR3aa: CAWSGLPGRNEQFF
CDR3nt: TGTGCCTGGTCTGGACTCCCAGGACGTAATGAGCAGTTCTTC
abundance: NA
d_gene: NA
j_gene: TRBJ2-1
v_gene: TRBV30

CDR3aa: CASSEVWTLAYEQYF
CDR3nt: TGTGCCAGCAGTGAAGTATGGACTCTCGCCTACGAGCAGTACTTC
abundance: NA
d_gene: NA
j_gene: TRBJ2-7
v_gene: TRBV6-1

CDR3aa: CASSLEAGINEQFF
CDR3nt: TGCGCCAGCAGCTTGGAAGCAGGGATAAATGAGCAGTTCTTC
abundance: NA
d_gene: NA
j_gene: TRBJ2-1
v_gene: TRBV5-1

CDR3aa: CASSSRVYTEAFF
CDR3nt: TGTGCCAGCAGCTCCAGGGTATACACTGAAGCTTTCTTT
abundance: NA
d_gene: NA
j_gene: TRBJ1-1
v_gene: TRBV5-4

CDR3aa: CAISESWPNTGELFF
CDR3nt: TGTGCCATCAGTGAGTCTTGGCCCAACACCGGGGAGCTGTTTTTT
abundance: NA
d_gene: NA
j_gene: TRBJ2-2
v_gene: TRBV10-3

CDR3aa: CASKNSPNTEAFF
CDR3nt: TGTGCCAGTAAGAACAGTCCGAACACTGAAGCTTTCTTT
abundance: NA
d_gene: NA
j_gene: TRBJ1-1
v_gene: TRBV27

CDR3aa: CASSWTGTSDNEQFF
CDR3nt: TGTGCCAGCAGTTGGACCGGGACTAGCGACAATGAGCAGTTCTTC
abundance: NA
d_gene: TRBD2
j_gene: TRBJ2-1
v_gene: TRBV6-6

CDR3aa: CASSQEKQGAFGYTF
CDR3nt: TGTGCCAGCAGCCAAGAGAAACAGGGGGCCTTTGGCTACACCTTC
abundance: NA
d_gene: TRBD1
j_gene: TRBJ1-2
v_gene: TRBV4-2

CDR3aa: CAGIGLAGIGEQFF
CDR3nt: TGTGCCGGTATCGGACTAGCGGGAATCGGCGAGCAGTTCTTC
abundance: NA
d_gene: TRBD2
j_gene: TRBJ2-1
v_gene: TRBV2

CDR3aa: CATSDSGDGLRDQYF
CDR3nt: TGTGCCACCAGTGATTCGGGGGACGGACTTAGGGACCAGTACTTC
abundance: NA
d_gene: NA
j_gene: TRBJ2-5
v_gene: TRBV24-1

CDR3aa: CASSSSQGKGGYTF
CDR3nt: TGTGCCAGCAGCTCTTCACAGGGGAAGGGCGGCTACACCTTC
abundance: NA
d_gene: TRBD1
j_gene: TRBJ1-2
v_gene: TRBV3-1/TRBV3-2

CDR3aa: CASSLVPGQGLNEQFF
CDR3nt: TGTGCCAGCAGCTTAGTGCCGGGACAGGGGTTGAATGAGCAGTTCTTC
abundance: few
d_gene: TRBD1
j_gene: TRBJ2-1
v_gene: TRBV7-3

CDR3aa: CASSFVPGDTEAFF
CDR3nt: TGTGCCAGCAGTTTTGTACCGGGGGACACTGAAGCTTTCTTT
abundance: NA
d_gene: NA
j_gene: TRBJ1-1
v_gene: TRBV28

CDR3aa: CASSYSYRGEGLTSF
CDR3nt: TGTGCCAGCAGTTACTCGTACCGCGGGGAGGGTCTGACGAGCTTT
abundance: few
d_gene: NA
j_gene: TRBJ1-1
v_gene: TRBV6-5

CDR3aa: CASSFRGEQYF
CDR3nt: TGTGCCAGCAGTTTTAGGGGCGAGCAGTACTTC
abundance: once
d_gene: NA
j_gene: TRBJ2-7
v_gene: TRBV27

CDR3aa: CASSPDPLAGIHEQYF
CDR3nt: TGTGCCAGTAGTCCGGACCCACTAGCGGGAATCCACGAGCAGTACTTC
abundance: NA
d_gene: TRBD2
j_gene: TRBJ2-7
v_gene: TRBV19

CDR3aa: CASSVAGGNTEAFF
CDR3nt: TGTGCCAGCAGCGTAGCGGGGGGGAACACTGAAGCTTTCTTT
abundance: NA
d_gene: NA
j_gene: TRBJ1-1
v_gene: TRBV9

CDR3aa: CASSTWGQALYEQYF
CDR3nt: TGTGCCAGCAGCACCTGGGGGCAGGCTCTCTACGAGCAGTACTTC
abundance: NA
d_gene: NA
j_gene: TRBJ2-7
v_gene: TRBV6-5

CDR3aa: CASSFSGPNTGELFF
CDR3nt: TGCGCCAGCAGCTTTAGCGGTCCGAACACCGGGGAGCTGTTTTTT
abundance: NA
d_gene: NA
j_gene: TRBJ2-2
v_gene: TRBV5-1

CDR3aa: CASKFSSYEQYF
CDR3nt: TGTGCCAGCAAGTTTAGCTCCTACGAGCAGTACTTC
abundance: few
d_gene: NA
j_gene: TRBJ2-7
v_gene: TRBV28

CDR3aa: CASTPTSGHTYEQYF
CDR3nt: TGTGCCAGTACACCGACTAGCGGGCATACCTACGAGCAGTACTTC
abundance: NA
d_gene: TRBD2
j_gene: TRBJ2-7
v_gene: TRBV19

CDR3aa: CASSFGTQMNTEAFF
CDR3nt: TGTGCCAGCAGCTTTGGGACACAAATGAACACTGAAGCTTTCTTT
abundance: once
d_gene: NA
j_gene: TRBJ1-1
v_gene: TRBV11-1

CDR3aa: CASSRQGTGGTEAFF
CDR3nt: TGCGCCAGCAGCCGGCAAGGGACAGGGGGAACTGAAGCTTTCTTT
abundance: NA
d_gene: TRBD1
j_gene: TRBJ1-1
v_gene: TRBV5-1

CDR3aa: CASRKGVAGAHNEQFF
CDR3nt: TGCGCCAGCAGGAAAGGGGTAGCGGGAGCGCACAATGAGCAGTTCTTC
abundance: NA
d_gene: TRBD2
j_gene: TRBJ2-1
v_gene: TRBV5-1

CDR3aa: CAWSVAGNQPQHF
CDR3nt: TGTGCCTGGAGTGTAGCGGGAAATCAGCCCCAGCATTTT
abundance: few
d_gene: NA
j_gene: TRBJ1-5
v_gene: TRBV30

CDR3aa: CASSLSSGLAVPYEQYF
CDR3nt: TGCGCCAGCAGCTTGTCCTCGGGACTAGCGGTTCCCTACGAGCAGTACTTC
abundance: NA
d_gene: TRBD2
j_gene: TRBJ2-7
v_gene: TRBV5-1

CDR3aa: CAVFGYNEQFF
CDR3nt: TGTGCTGTTTTCGGTTACAATGAGCAGTTCTTC
abundance: NA
d_gene: NA
j_gene: TRBJ2-1
v_gene: TRBV6-5

CDR3aa: CASSTPDLRLAFF
CDR3nt: TGTGCCAGCAGTACACCCGACTTACGGCTGGCTTTCTTT
abundance: few
d_gene: NA
j_gene: TRBJ1-1
v_gene: TRBV28

CDR3aa: CASSSPGTRTYEQYF
CDR3nt: TGTGCCAGCAGTTCGCCCGGGACAAGGACATACGAGCAGTACTTC
abundance: NA
d_gene: NA
j_gene: TRBJ2-7
v_gene: TRBV27

CDR3aa: CASSLATGVSSYNSPLHF
CDR3nt: TGTGCCAGCAGCCTAGCCACGGGTGTCAGCTCCTATAATTCACCCCTCCACTTT
abundance: NA
d_gene: NA
j_gene: TRBJ1-6
v_gene: TRBV7-8

CDR3aa: CASSGSGTKNTGELFF
CDR3nt: TGTGCCAGCAGTGGCTCCGGGACAAAGAACACCGGGGAGCTGTTTTTT
abundance: NA
d_gene: NA
j_gene: TRBJ2-2
v_gene: TRBV25-1

CDR3aa: CAISQLAGTGELFF
CDR3nt: TGTGCCATCAGCCAATTAGCGGGTACCGGGGAGCTGTTTTTT
abundance: NA
d_gene: TRBD2
j_gene: TRBJ2-2
v_gene: TRBV10-3

CDR3aa: CASSWWQTNTGELFF
CDR3nt: TGTGCCAGCAGTTGGTGGCAGACGAACACCGGGGAGCTGTTTTTT
abundance: NA
d_gene: NA
j_gene: TRBJ2-2
v_gene: TRBV28

CDR3aa: CAGGTSVDNEQFF
CDR3nt: TGTGCCGGAGGGACTAGCGTTGACAATGAGCAGTTCTTC
abundance: NA
d_gene: TRBD2
j_gene: TRBJ2-1
v_gene: TRBV9

CDR3aa: CASSQPSNYNEQFF
CDR3nt: TGTGCCAGCAGCCAACCTAGCAACTACAATGAGCAGTTCTTC
abundance: NA
d_gene: NA
j_gene: TRBJ2-1
v_gene: TRBV3-1/TRBV3-2

CDR3aa: CASSDSAGEENEQFF
CDR3nt: TGTGCCAGCAGTGACTCGGCGGGAGAAGAAAATGAGCAGTTCTTC
abundance: NA
d_gene: TRBD2
j_gene: TRBJ2-1
v_gene: TRBV6-4

CDR3aa: CASSISRGRVGANVLTF
CDR3nt: TGTGCCAGTAGTATTTCCAGGGGAAGGGTTGGGGCCAACGTCCTGACTTTC
abundance: NA
d_gene: NA
j_gene: TRBJ2-6
v_gene: TRBV19

CDR3aa: CASSLVIPGGDGYTF
CDR3nt: TGTGCCAGCAGCTTAGTCATACCAGGGGGCGATGGCTACACCTTC
abundance: NA
d_gene: TRBD1
j_gene: TRBJ1-2
v_gene: TRBV11-2

CDR3aa: CASSEEPGQGYEKLFF
CDR3nt: TGTGCCAGCAGTGAAGAGCCGGGACAGGGATATGAAAAACTGTTTTTT
abundance: NA
d_gene: TRBD1
j_gene: TRBJ1-4
v_gene: TRBV6-1

CDR3aa: CASSVASSGRGTDTQYF
CDR3nt: TGTGCCAGCAGCGTAGCGTCTAGCGGGAGGGGCACAGATACGCAGTATTTT
abundance: NA
d_gene: TRBD2
j_gene: TRBJ2-3
v_gene: TRBV9

CDR3aa: CASSTAGGLVKYF
CDR3nt: TGTGCCAGTAGCACCGCGGGAGGCCTAGTGAAGTATTTT
abundance: NA
d_gene: TRBD2
j_gene: TRBJ2-3
v_gene: TRBV19

CDR3aa: CASSQHAGSAAFF
CDR3nt: TGCGCCAGCAGCCAGCATGCGGGATCGGCGGCTTTCTTT
abundance: few
d_gene: NA
j_gene: TRBJ1-1
v_gene: TRBV4-1

CDR3aa: CASSSGQIIHEQYF
CDR3nt: TGTGCCAGCAGTTCGGGACAGATTATCCACGAGCAGTACTTC
abundance: NA
d_gene: TRBD1
j_gene: TRBJ2-7
v_gene: TRBV6-2/TRBV6-3

CDR3aa: CASSLTNRGPNTGELFF
CDR3nt: TGTGCCAGCAGCTTAACAAACAGGGGGCCGAACACCGGGGAGCTGTTTTTT
abundance: NA
d_gene: TRBD1
j_gene: TRBJ2-2
v_gene: TRBV7-3

CDR3aa: CASSEVLVLSYEQYF
CDR3nt: TGTGCCAGCAGTGAGGTATTAGTGCTCTCCTACGAGCAGTACTTC
abundance: NA
d_gene: NA
j_gene: TRBJ2-7
v_gene: TRBV6-1

CDR3aa: CASSRTSGQETQYF
CDR3nt: TGTGCCAGCAGCCGGACTAGCGGGCAAGAGACCCAGTACTTC
abundance: NA
d_gene: TRBD2
j_gene: TRBJ2-5
v_gene: TRBV3-1/TRBV3-2

CDR3aa: CASRGRENTEAFF
CDR3nt: TGTGCCAGCAGAGGACGGGAGAACACTGAAGCTTTCTTT
abundance: NA
d_gene: NA
j_gene: TRBJ1-1
v_gene: TRBV2

CDR3aa: CASRSQGHEQFF
CDR3nt: TGTGCCAGCAGGAGTCAGGGTCATGAGCAGTTCTTC
abundance: NA
d_gene: NA
j_gene: TRBJ2-1
v_gene: TRBV6-5